This entry lists 5 T cell receptor beta chains sequenced from one sample in a study of OX40 agonist ivuxolimab in advanced cancers. Repertoires were generated with immunoSEQ multiplex PCR, while TCRdb's copy carries only in-frame clones and drops some. The data hold 60,000 or so clones, with roughly 84% observed a single time. Source: CD4+ or CD8+ T cells sorted from blood, taken in a trial of the OX40 agonist ivuxolimab. The receptors originated from an adult with an advanced solid tumor such as melanoma, head and neck, liver or kidney cancer.

This sequence joins TRBV5-8 and TRBJ1-4, with unresolved D. Trimming cost V 4 bases and J 4 bases, with 11 bases left between them. CDR3 size: 14 residues. Germline CDR1 reads SGHTS; CDR2 reads YDEGEE. The CDR3 DNA sequence: TGTGCCAGCAGCCGATCCCACCTTAATGAAAAACTGTTTTTT. Translation: CASSRSHLNEKLFF.

J is TRBJ2-3 and V is TRBV7-9, with D perhaps matching TRBD1 or TRBD2 (6 bases each). The CDR3 runs 15 residues. V was cut by 6 bases and J by 5 bases, with 18 bases left in between. Germline assignment: CDR1 SEHNR and CDR2 FQNEAQ (reference sequence). For the CDR3, the DNA is TGTGCCAGCAGGAGTGGCAGGGGCGGGGTAGATACGCAGTATTTT. It is translated as CASRSGRGGVDTQYF.

V gene TRBV4-3 combines with J gene TRBJ1-2; D unclear. V was clipped by 4 bases and J by 5 bases, with 11 bases between them. The CDR3 totals 13 residues. In germline, CDR1 is LGHNA, CDR2 YSLEER. CDR3 DNA sequence: TGCGCCAGCAGCCTGCGGATCCATTATGGCTACACCTTC. Its protein product is CASSLRIHYGYTF.

The rearrangement joins TRBV11-3 to TRBJ2-2, with TRBD2 identical over 7 bases. Germline-derived CDR1 and CDR2 are SGHNT and YENEEA. Losses at the gene ends were 0 bases for V and 3 bases for J; bases not matched to a gene: 1. The CDR3 loop spans 15 amino acids. The CDR3 nucleotides read TGTGCCAGCAGCTTAGAGGGGAGGGACACCGGGGAGCTGTTTTTT. This encodes CASSLEGRDTGELFF. The variable domain in full, completed from reference TRBV11-3 and TRBJ2-2, reads EAGVVQSPRYKIIEKKQPVAFWCNPISGHNTLYWYLQNLGQGPELLIRYENEEAVDDSQLPKDRFSAERLKGVDSTLKIQPAELGDSAVYLCASSLEGRDTGELFFGEGSRLTVL.

CDR3 sequence reads: CASRTLAGDQETQYF. CDR3 DNA sequence: TGTGCCAGTAGGACCCTAGCGGGGGACCAAGAGACCCAGTACTTC. V is TRBV19 and J is TRBJ2-5; 10 bases are shared with TRBD2. Germline lookup yields CDR1 LNHDA and CDR2 SQIVND (reference sequence). Germline trimming cut 6 bases from V and 0 bases from J; bases unmatched to any gene: 4. The CDR3 covers 15 residues.